This record looks at one T cell receptor (beta chain) sequence and its context. What antigen it recognizes has not been identified. No base quality information exists; no much larger clone differs at one position. From the germline V gene, CDR1 is MDHEN and CDR2 is SYDVKM. V trim: 5 bases; J trim: 5 bases; unmatched bases: 11. The CDR3 sequence holds 15 residues, the cysteine and phenylalanine included. Kept here is only the CDR3 DNA, which spans 45 bases and is read in frame from base 1. This sample was taken from a study of blood T cells in healthy people across ages (dated by TCRdb to between 2014 and 2017). Turning to the overall study: In model experiments, template switching captured roughly one uniquely barcoded TCR beta cDNA molecule for every two T cells. Two additional independent replicas of 1 million unique cDNA reads from the same blood draw were analyzed for two donors (one aged 18 to 30 and one aged 80 or older). To avoid experimental bias, donors of different ages were spread randomly across the sequencing lanes. The donors were divided into four age groups: young (average 16 years), middle-aged (about 41), aged (about 62) and long-lived (more than 75). Age-related changes in TCR beta repertoire diversity were measured in the study by deep sequencing normalized with unique cDNA molecular identifiers. What the research found in general, with its limitations: Estimates of total diversity from one million sequenced T cells were regarded as lower bounds and underestimates. Donor CMV infection status was unknown, potentially confounding age-related changes in expanded clonotypes. Observed TCR beta diversity per million T cells fell roughly linearly with age, and a significant reduction was already apparent by age around 36. Compared with the aged group, the long-lived group had more naive CD4+ T cells, fewer expanded clones and increased TCR diversity, a pattern suggesting age selection. Conclusive comparison of naive and antigen-experienced compartments was prevented by the profiling of bulk unsorted PBMCs. A strong correlation was found between observed TCR beta diversity and the percentage of naive T cells measured by flow cytometry.

The library relied on 5' RACE. The data were produced on an Illumina HiSeq 2500. A second roughly 6 to 12 cycle PCR used a sample-barcoded 5' primer and a J-beta primer mix. Each TCR beta cDNA molecule received a unique molecular identifier from a template-switch 5' adaptor carrying 12 random nucleotides. Each sample yielded at least 2.5 million CDR3-containing paired-end reads. First-strand cDNA was synthesized from all RNA with the Mint cDNA synthesis kit, primed by a TRBC-specific oligonucleotide. Following uracil-DNA glycosylase treatment, a first 18-cycle PCR with universal primers M1SS and BC2_uni_R was performed on all cDNA. Regarding the original processing steps: For normalization, 1 million high-quality reads, each with a distinct molecular identifier, were randomly selected from each sample. Instead of being binned into consensus sequences, reads that shared molecular identifiers were thrown out. CDR3 identification, clonotype clustering and error correction used MiTCR with a Q25 quality threshold and the strictest error-elimination algorithm. Lower-bound total TCR beta diversity was estimated with a nonparametric unseen species model using Euler transformation. The public reads were quality trimmed at Q25 with fastp and then assembled into clones with MiXCR by TCRdb, keeping productive beta chains. Rows are unified per CDR3 protein, each entry keeping the most common DNA and genes. The V and J calls were determined by TCRdb, not by the authors. Across this sample there are about 680,000 distinct CDR3 sequences, with more than 40% seen only once. Clones ranked in the top ten supply roughly 30% of the sample.

Systemically healthy Caucasian individuals from Russia, roughly 40 in total and aged about 6 to 95 years, were included as donors. Around 10 milliliters of peripheral blood were collected from each donor into EDTA-treated Vacutainer tubes. Ficoll-Paque density-gradient centrifugation was used to isolate PBMCs, with at least 7 million per sample. Total RNA was extracted from PBMCs with Trizol reagent, with at least 5 micrograms obtained per sample. Naive CD45RAhigh/CD27high T cell percentages were measured by flow cytometry on a PBMC aliquot from every donor. This TCR was sampled from a woman aged 55-69 years in good health. What was sequenced was blood. The sequence links TRBV28 to TRBJ2-7; 8 bases in the middle match TRBD1. CDR3 reads: CASSPGSGGADEQYF. The DNA sequence is TGTGCCAGCAGTCCAGGGTCAGGGGGCGCCGACGAGCAGTACTTC.